These 29 T cell receptor beta chains were all obtained from the same sample, sequenced in a study of T-cell reconstitution after alpha-beta-depleted transplantation in children. During its preparation, the TCRbeta library received unique molecular identifiers. TCRdb itself ran the PCR reads through MiXCR, one entry per CDR3 protein. The sample includes 210,000 or so distinct CDR3 sequences, roughly 10% of them seen just once. The sample consisted of PBMCs from the stem cell graft donor, taken from the stem cell graft. These receptors all stem from a human donor who donated a stem cell graft to a child with acute lymphoblastic leukemia.

In this sample, this clonotype turned up a few times. The chain has TRBV12-3 or TRBV12-4 and TRBJ2-5, with D unclear. The CDR3 totals 14 residues. Trimming removed 4 bases at V and 0 bases at J, with 9 bases between. CDR3 residues: CASSSDGYQETQYF. As DNA, the CDR3 is TGTGCCAGCAGTTCGGACGGCTACCAAGAGACCCAGTACTTC.

The chain combines TRBV20-1 with TRBJ2-3, with D maybe TRBD2 (5 bases). V was clipped by 7 bases and J by 9 bases, with 20 bases between them. The germline V gene has CDR1 DFQATT and CDR2 SNEGSKA (reference sequence). The CDR3 is 13 residues long. The CDR3 nucleotides are TGCAGTGGGGCGGACCAAACTAGTACAACGCAGTATTTT. Its protein product is CSGADQTSTTQYF.

This clonotype was picked up a small number of times. The chain joins TRBV5-1 to TRBJ2-1; TRBD2 agrees at 12 bases. The V and J ends lost 3 bases and 6 bases, in that order; junction bases with no gene match: 10. The germline gives CDR1 SGHRS, CDR2 YFSETQ. The CDR3 consists of 17 residues. CDR3 loop: CASSSLSQTSGGNEQFF. DNA for the CDR3: TGCGCCAGCAGCTCATTGTCCCAGACTAGCGGGGGCAATGAGCAGTTCTTC.

This clonotype was found many times. The chain recombines TRBV6-5 with TRBJ2-7, with a possible D match to TRBD2 (7 bases). Germline CDR1 MNHEY, CDR2 SVGAGI. Trimming took off 3 bases at V and 4 bases at J, with 19 bases between the two ends. The CDR3 consists of 16 residues. The CDR3 loop is CASSYATRGPRYEQYF. CDR3 sequence (DNA): TGTGCCAGCAGTTATGCGACGCGGGGGCCCCGTTACGAGCAGTACTTC.

This clonotype has a count of ten or more. This chain uses TRBV15 with TRBJ2-7; 9 bases are shared with TRBD1. The CDR3 runs to 15 residues. V was pared by 5 bases and J by 3 bases, with 8 bases of the junction left unmatched. Per the germline V gene, CDR1 is LNHNV and CDR2 is YYDKDF (reference sequence). CDR3 protein: CATSDAGTGIYEQYF. CDR3 sequence (DNA): TGTGCCACCAGCGATGCCGGGACAGGGATCTACGAGCAGTACTTC.

This clonotype appeared a single time. As the CDR3 is not closed by the conserved phenylalanine or tryptophan, this likely results from a read error. The V and J genes are TRBV2 and TRBJ1-5; TRBD1 is a possible D gene (5 bases). V dropped 5 bases and J dropped 4 bases, with 6 bases sitting between them. CDR1 and CDR2 (germline): SNHLY, FYNNEI. The CDR3 consists of 12 residues. The CDR3 region has the DNA TGTGCCAGCAGTTCAGGGAATCAGCCCCAGCATTCT. Amino acid sequence: CASSSGNQPQHS.

Here the CDR3 DNA reads TGTGCCAGCAGCTTAGGTTTTCAACAGGGGTGGAATGAGCAGTTCTTC. This translates into CASSLGFQQGWNEQFF. The chain employs TRBV11-3 and TRBJ2-1, with 7 bases identical to TRBD1. The CDR3 totals 16 residues. Per the germline V gene, CDR1 is SGHNT and CDR2 is YENEEA. Germline trimming cut 1 base from V and 7 bases from J; bases unmatched to any gene: 10. Supplemented by reference TRBV11-3 and TRBJ2-1, the full variable domain reads EAGVVQSPRYKIIEKKQPVAFWCNPISGHNTLYWYLQNLGQGPELLIRYENEEAVDDSQLPKDRFSAERLKGVDSTLKIQPAELGDSAVYLCASSLGFQQGWNEQFFGPGTRLTVL.

This clonotype was counted at least ten times. The V and J genes are TRBV2 and TRBJ2-5; D is perhaps TRBD2 (6 bases). V lost 6 bases and J 3 bases, leaving 14 bases between the germline ends. Germline loops: CDR1 SNHLY, CDR2 FYNNEI. The CDR3 length is 14 residues. CDR3 sequence reads: CASSVRWGEETQYF. The CDR3 nucleotides are TGTGCCAGCAGCGTCAGATGGGGGGAAGAGACCCAGTACTTC.

The rearrangement links TRBV12-3 or TRBV12-4 to TRBJ1-1; D remains unclear. There are 13 residues in the CDR3. The V gene lost 2 bases and the J gene lost 4 bases, with 8 bases spanning the gap. The CDR3 region is CASSLFVGTEAFF. The CDR3 DNA reads as TGTGCCAGCAGTTTATTTGTGGGCACTGAAGCTTTCTTT.

This clonotype was counted between two and nine times. The chain employs TRBV20-1 and TRBJ1-1; D perhaps matches TRBD1 (6 bases). CDR1 and CDR2 from the germline V gene are DFQATT and SNEGSKA (reference sequence). V lost 5 bases, J lost 1 base, and 8 bases lay in between. The CDR3 loop spans 12 amino acids. As DNA, the CDR3 is TGCAGTGCTGTCAGGGGGAACACTGAAGCTTTCTTT. Protein: CSAVRGNTEAFF.

The sample holds many counts of this clonotype. The chain is built from TRBV7-8 and TRBJ1-5; 7 bases map to TRBD1. The CDR3 length is 14 residues. J gave up 6 bases and V 5 bases, and 7 bases lay outside the gene matches. From germline, CDR1 is SGHVS and CDR2 FQNEAQ. CDR3 in amino acids: CASSRDREAQPQHF. The CDR3 bases are TGTGCCAGCAGCCGCGACAGGGAGGCTCAGCCCCAGCATTTT.

CDR3 region: CASRPRRINQPQHF. The CDR3 DNA sequence: TGTGCCAGCAGACCCCGACGGATCAATCAGCCCCAGCATTTT. The chain carries TRBV6-1 and TRBJ1-5; D unresolved. The CDR3 runs 14 residues. Germline CDR1 reads MNHNS; CDR2 reads SASEGT. Trimming took off 6 bases at V and 3 bases at J, with 12 bases between the two ends.

This sequence joins TRBV6-2 or TRBV6-3 and TRBJ2-3; D is uncertain. The CDR3 spans 13 residues. Germline CDR1 is MNHEY and CDR2 is SVGEGT. V gave up 5 bases and J gave up 3 bases, with 9 bases separating them. The CDR3 protein is CASSPDWTDTQYF. DNA of the CDR3: TGTGCCAGCAGTCCCGACTGGACAGATACGCAGTATTTT.

This clonotype was counted at least ten times. This chain connects TRBV5-6 to TRBJ1-2; unclear D gene. Per the germline V gene, CDR1 is SGHDT and CDR2 is YYEEEE. CDR3 length: 13 amino acids. V was shortened by 4 bases and J by 3 bases, with 10 bases between the two germline ends. CDR3 residues: CASSPDGDYGYTF. As DNA, the CDR3 is TGTGCCAGCAGCCCAGACGGAGACTATGGCTACACCTTC.

This clonotype was observed many times. The V and J genes are TRBV5-1 and TRBJ1-1, with 7 bases aligning to TRBD1. CDR1 and CDR2 (germline): SGHRS, YFSETQ. V lost 4 bases and J lost 1; bases outside the gene matches: 4. The CDR3 contains 14 residues. The CDR3 loop reads CASSRDRSNTEAFF. As DNA, the CDR3 is TGCGCCAGCAGCCGGGACAGATCGAACACTGAAGCTTTCTTT.

The gene calls are TRBV12-3 or TRBV12-4 and TRBJ2-7; 9 bases are shared with TRBD1. This CDR3 region has 14 residues. Trimming at V came to 8 bases and at J to 6 bases, leaving 11 bases not matched to a gene. The CDR3 bases are TGTGCCAGCGGTACGGGGACAGGGATTCTCGAGCAGTACTTC. Translating gives CASGTGTGILEQYF.

The table lists this clonotype with many counts. The rearrangement links TRBV7-8 to TRBJ2-2; no reliable D call. This CDR3 region has 13 residues. From germline, CDR1 is SGHVS and CDR2 FQNEAQ. V was trimmed by 4 bases and J by 6 bases, leaving 9 bases between them. CDR3 bases: TGTGCCAGCAGCTGGTCCACCGCCGGGGAGCTGTTTTTT. This encodes CASSWSTAGELFF.

This clonotype was seen at least ten times. The chain has TRBV4-3 and TRBJ1-5, with TRBD1 as a possible D gene (5 bases). CDR3 size: 13 residues. V lost 4 bases and J 6 bases, leaving 10 bases between the germline ends. The germline V gene encodes CDR1 LGHNA and CDR2 YSLEER. In nucleotides, the CDR3 is TGCGCCAGCAGCCCCTACCAGGGTCAGCCCCAGCATTTT. Translated, it gives CASSPYQGQPQHF.

This clonotype appeared many times. This chain uses TRBV12-3 or TRBV12-4 with TRBJ1-1; no definite D call. V lost 1 base and J 9 bases, leaving 6 bases between the germline ends. The CDR3 extends over 11 amino acids. The CDR3 nucleotides read TGTGCCAGCAGTTTAGGGACCCAAGCTTTCTTT. It specifies CASSLGTQAFF.

Only a few counts were recorded for this clonotype. The chain couples TRBV27 to TRBJ2-3, with D perhaps matching TRBD2 (7 bases). This CDR3 comprises 15 residues. Trimming took off 5 bases at V and 3 bases at J, with 15 bases between the two ends. The germline V gene has CDR1 MNHEY and CDR2 SMNVEV (reference sequence). The DNA of the CDR3 is TGTGCCAGCAGTATACAGGGAGGGTGGACAGATACGCAGTATTTT. Translation gives CASSIQGGWTDTQYF.

This chain connects TRBV6-1 to TRBJ1-5; D is perhaps TRBD1 (5 bases). Germline CDR1 reads MNHNS; CDR2 reads SASEGT. V lost 4 bases, J lost 2 bases, and 18 bases lay in between. The CDR3 is 17 amino acids. CDR3 sequence reads: CASSVDSPRVGNQPQHF. CDR3 nucleotides: TGTGCCAGCAGTGTCGATTCGCCCAGGGTGGGCAATCAGCCCCAGCATTTT.

This clonotype has just a few counts. The rearrangement joins TRBV19 to TRBJ1-5; 8 nucleotides match TRBD1. V shed 5 bases and J 5 bases; nucleotides not matched to a gene: 8. The CDR3 is 15 residues long. CDR1 is LNHDA, CDR2 SQIVND, per germline (reference sequence). CDR3: CASSQAGGPHQPQHF. For the CDR3, the DNA is TGTGCCAGTAGTCAGGCAGGGGGCCCGCATCAGCCCCAGCATTTT.

This clonotype was observed many times. The chain recombines TRBV27 with TRBJ2-7; D is unclear. Germline V gene data show CDR1 as MNHEY and CDR2 as SMNVEV (reference sequence). V was clipped by 3 bases and J by 5 bases, with 11 bases between them. This CDR3 region has 13 residues. This CDR3 reads CASSFPSGDEQYF. The CDR3 DNA reads as TGTGCCAGCAGTTTCCCGTCTGGGGACGAGCAGTACTTC.

The J gene is TRBJ1-2, the V gene TRBV12-3 or TRBV12-4; TRBD1 matches at 12 bases. Losses at the gene ends were 8 bases for V and 4 bases for J; bases not matched to a gene: 14. The CDR3 runs 17 residues. The CDR3 nucleotides read TGTGCCAGCGCTGCCGGGTCCGGGACAGGGGGCGGCTATGGCTACACCTTC. It yields the protein CASAAGSGTGGGYGYTF.

This clonotype showed up many times. This CDR3 reads CASSLGQDYEQYF. CDR3 DNA sequence: TGTGCCAGCAGCTTGGGGCAGGACTACGAGCAGTACTTC. This chain joins TRBV5-6 and TRBJ2-7, with unresolved D. With 0 bases removed from V and 3 bases from J, the gap between germline ends came to 7 bases. There are 13 residues in the CDR3. Germline CDR1 and CDR2: SGHDT and YYEEEE.

This clonotype occurred many times. The gene calls are TRBV7-9 and TRBJ2-7; 7 bases align to TRBD1. V was pared by 5 bases and J by 0 bases, with 4 bases of the junction left unmatched. Germline assignment: CDR1 SEHNR and CDR2 FQNEAQ (reference sequence). The CDR3 is 14 amino acids. The CDR3 coding sequence is TGTGCCAGCAGCCTGGGACAGAGCTCCTACGAGCAGTACTTC. It codes for CASSLGQSSYEQYF.

The chain uses TRBV5-6 and TRBJ2-5, with TRBD2 matching 11 bases. With 4 bases clipped from V and 4 bases from J, the junction kept 9 bases outside the gene matches. This CDR3 region has 16 residues. Germline-derived CDR1 and CDR2 are SGHDT and YYEEEE. The CDR3: CASSLTGTSGRETQYF. In nucleotides, the CDR3 is TGTGCCAGCAGCCTAACCGGGACTAGCGGACGAGAGACCCAGTACTTC. Together with reference TRBV5-6 and TRBJ2-5, the CDR3 gives the full variable domain: DAGVTQSPTHLIKTRGQQVTLRCSPKSGHDTVSWYQQALGQGPQFIFQYYEEEERQRGNFPDRFSGHQFPNYSSELNVNALLLGDSALYLCASSLTGTSGRETQYFGPGTRLLVL.

The V call is TRBV10-3, the J call TRBJ1-1, with 7 nucleotides matching TRBD1. V was clipped by 10 bases and J by 1 base; unmatched bases: 9. There are 14 residues in the CDR3. Germline values: CDR1 ENHRY, CDR2 SYGVKD. In nucleotides, the CDR3 is TGTGCCACTATCCGGGACAGTGGGAACACTGAAGCTTTCTTT. Translated: CATIRDSGNTEAFF.

This clonotype was counted a few times. This chain uses TRBV4-1 with TRBJ2-1; 8 nucleotides line up with TRBD1. V was pared by 4 bases and J by 7 bases, with 12 bases of the junction left unmatched. The CDR3 is made up of 16 amino acids. CDR1 MGHRA and CDR2 YSYEKL come from the germline V gene. This chain's CDR3 is CASSPADRAVGNEQFF. CDR3 DNA: TGCGCCAGCAGCCCCGCGGACAGGGCGGTTGGTAATGAGCAGTTCTTC.